This T cell receptor beta chain originates from a study of T cells in Graves' hyperthyroidism and ophthalmopathy. RNA transcripts were the template for amplifying TCR beta CDR3 regions. Primed by the HTBI set, a first-round RT-PCR was run on the TCR CDR3. TCRdb re-derived calls from the multiplex PCR reads in MiXCR, one entry per CDR3 protein. Found here are over 700,000 distinct CDR3 sequences, roughly 32% of them singletons; the top ten hold roughly 30%. On this clonotype itself: As yet, its antigen is unknown. The junction does not match germline at one end; this may be a read error.

This CDR3 has 15 residues. The germline V gene has CDR1 ENHRY and CDR2 SYGVKD. Study-wide results and caveats: In the blood, most expanded thyroid clonotypes above 0.001 appeared as well.

The chain has TRBV10-3 and TRBJ2-7, with 9 bases aligning to TRBD1. Sequencing used blood. The source is a woman in her forties with Graves' hyperthyroidism. Written as DNA, the CDR3 is TGTGCCAGCAGTTTTCCCGGGACAGGGTCCTACGAGCAGTACTTC. Protein sequence: CASSFPGTGSYEQYF.